Shown below are 21 T cell receptor beta chains from a single sample sequenced in a study of cytomegalovirus exposure and HLA in healthy donors. PCR employed 60 Vbeta and 13 Jbeta primers. Measured with immunoSEQ multiplex PCR; TCRdb has only the in-frame clones, and not every one. The sample yields roughly 130,000 clones, approximately 88% seen once. The sample taken for sequencing was PBMCs. Receptors originate from a woman aged 40 to 50 in good health and CMV-seronegative.

This sequence joins TRBV6-5 and TRBJ2-1, with a possible D match to TRBD2 (6 bases). V lost 0 bases, J lost 9 bases, and 12 bases lay in between. This CDR3 has 14 residues. Germline-derived CDR1 and CDR2 are MNHEY and SVGAGI. CDR3 sequence: CASSYSTGEIEQFF. As DNA, the CDR3 is TGTGCCAGCAGTTACTCAACGGGAGAGATTGAGCAGTTCTTC.

The chain couples TRBV10-3 to TRBJ1-2; possible D gene TRBD1, 6 bases. Germline V gene data show CDR1 as ENHRY and CDR2 as SYGVKD. This CDR3 is built from 14 residues. V lost 3 bases to trimming and J lost 0 bases, with 8 bases between them. Here the CDR3 reads CAISERDTNYGYTF. The CDR3, as DNA: TGTGCCATCAGTGAACGGGACACTAACTATGGCTACACCTTC.

V usage is TRBV6-5 and J usage is TRBJ2-5, with D tentatively TRBD2 (5 bases). V lost 10 bases and J lost 3, with 15 bases in between. This CDR3 region has 13 residues. Germline values: CDR1 MNHEY, CDR2 SVGAGI. CDR3 coding DNA: TGTGCCACCGTCCCACCCGGGGAAGAGACCCAGTACTTC. Translated, it gives CATVPPGEETQYF.

The rearrangement uses TRBV5-1 and TRBJ1-4, with TRBD1 matching 7 bases. Germline CDR1 is SGHRS and CDR2 is YFSETQ. V shed 0 bases and J 5 bases; nucleotides not matched to a gene: 4. The CDR3 length is 15 residues. The CDR3 reads CASSLGEGQNEKLFF. The CDR3 coding sequence is TGCGCCAGCAGCTTGGGTGAGGGACAGAATGAAAAACTGTTTTTT.

The V call is TRBV7-9, the J call TRBJ2-3, with TRBD1 as a possible D gene (5 bases). Deletions cut 3 bases from V and 4 bases from J, with 11 bases between. Germline V gives CDR1 SEHNR, CDR2 FQNEAQ (reference sequence). This CDR3 contains 14 residues. CDR3 region: CASSLAGSADTQYF. In DNA form, the CDR3 reads TGTGCCAGCAGCTTGGCAGGGTCGGCAGATACGCAGTATTTT.

The rearrangement links TRBV28 to TRBJ2-2; 10 bases are a match to TRBD2. V shed 9 bases, J shed 6 bases, and the junction held 7 bases outside the gene matches. The CDR3 covers 14 residues. CDR1 MDHEN and CDR2 SYDVKM come from the germline V gene. The CDR3, as DNA: TGTGCCAGTATAGCGGGAGGCCCCCCCGGGGAGCTGTTTTTT. It codes for CASIAGGPPGELFF.

This chain joins TRBV28 and TRBJ1-3, with D possibly TRBD1 on 6 matching bases. Germline CDR1 reads MDHEN; CDR2 reads SYDVKM. This CDR3 is built from 15 residues. The germline V and J ends were trimmed by 6 bases and 3 bases, with 15 bases remaining between them. Written as DNA, the CDR3 is TGTGCCAGCAGAGAAAGTAGGGGGTTTGGAAACACCATATATTTT. Translation gives CASRESRGFGNTIYF. The full variable domain, in which reference TRBV28 and TRBJ1-3 provide the parts outside the CDR3, is DVKVTQSSRYLVKRTGEKVFLECVQDMDHENMFWYRQDPGLGLRLIYFSYDVKMKEKGDIPEGYSVSREKKERFSLILESASTNQTSMYLCASRESRGFGNTIYFGEGSWLTVV.

The J gene is TRBJ1-1, the V gene TRBV7-8; 8 bases fit TRBD1. The length of the CDR3 is 14 residues. V was clipped by 1 base and J by 4 bases; unmatched bases: 2. CDR1 is SGHVS and CDR2 is FQNEAQ in the germline V gene. CDR3 nucleotides: TGTGCCAGCAGCTTAGACAGGGGGGGCACTGAAGCTTTCTTT. Residues: CASSLDRGGTEAFF.

V is TRBV5-1 and J is TRBJ2-7, with 12 bases aligning to TRBD2. Trimming cost V 2 bases and J 5 bases; bases outside gene matches: 5. The CDR3 has 15 residues. Germline CDR1 and CDR2: SGHRS and YFSETQ. The chain's CDR3 is CASSFGLAGLDEQYF. CDR3 DNA sequence: TGCGCCAGCAGCTTCGGACTAGCGGGACTCGACGAGCAGTACTTC.

The rearrangement links TRBV4-3 to TRBJ2-7, with D uncertain. CDR1 and CDR2 (germline): LGHNA, YSLEER. The ends were cut back, 0 bases at V and 1 base at J, with 4 bases in the middle. CDR3 length equals 13 residues. This CDR3 reads CASSQDLSYEQYF. The CDR3 region has the DNA TGCGCCAGCAGCCAAGATCTGTCCTACGAGCAGTACTTC.

This chain's CDR3 is CASDRGVIPSGNTIYF. The CDR3 region has the DNA TGTGCCAGCGATCGGGGAGTAATCCCCTCTGGAAACACCATATATTTT. The gene calls are TRBV2 and TRBJ1-3; D is undetermined. The V end was cut by 8 bases, the J end by 0 bases, with 17 bases between. The CDR3 is made up of 16 amino acids. Germline CDR1 reads SNHLY; CDR2 reads FYNNEI.

This chain uses TRBV11-2 with TRBJ2-7; D possibly corresponds to TRBD2 (6 bases). Deletions cut 4 bases from V and 4 bases from J, with 14 bases between. Looked up from germline, CDR1 is SGHAT and CDR2 is FQNNGV. The CDR3 is 14 amino acids. The CDR3 sequence is CASSSSGWGYEQYF. CDR3 nucleotides: TGTGCCAGCAGCTCCAGCGGGTGGGGTTACGAGCAGTACTTC.

This sequence joins TRBV28 and TRBJ2-7, with D maybe TRBD2 (6 bases). V was pared by 3 bases and J by 4 bases, with 13 bases between. The CDR3 is 14 amino acids. The germline CDR1 and CDR2 sequences are MDHEN and SYDVKM. CDR3 region: CASSFAGFSYEQYF. The CDR3 coding sequence is TGTGCCAGCAGTTTTGCGGGATTCTCGTACGAGCAGTACTTC.

This clone occurred once. This chain joins TRBV7-3 and TRBJ2-4, with 11 bases matching TRBD1. V dropped 0 bases and J dropped 7; count of bases not matched to a gene: 5. The CDR3 length is 16 residues. Looked up from germline, CDR1 is SGHTA and CDR2 is FQGTGA. The CDR3 sequence: CASSLTSGTGGNIQYF. For the CDR3, the DNA is TGTGCCAGCAGCTTAACGAGCGGGACAGGGGGGAACATTCAGTACTTC.

The rearrangement joins TRBV5-4 to TRBJ1-2; maybe TRBD1 (5 bases). Germline loops: CDR1 SGHNT, CDR2 YYREEE (reference sequence). The germline V and J ends were trimmed by 0 bases and 6 bases, with 12 bases remaining between them. This CDR3 spans 14 amino acids. In nucleotides, the CDR3 is TGTGCCAGCAGCTTGGTCCCCAGGGTCGATGGCTACACCTTC. Translation gives CASSLVPRVDGYTF.

The chain uses TRBV10-3 and TRBJ2-5, with TRBD2 identical over 9 bases. Gene TRBJ2-7 matches the end of the DNA better, so the J call may be wrong. This CDR3 is 16 amino acids long. Germline V CDR1 and CDR2: ENHRY, SYGVKD. CDR3 sequence reads: CAISESSWLAGNEQYF. The DNA of the CDR3 is TGTGCCATCAGTGAGTCAAGTTGGCTAGCGGGAAACGAGCAGTACTTC.

In this sample, this clone turned up once. The rearrangement links TRBV11-3 to TRBJ2-1; the match to TRBD2 covers 14 bases. The CDR3 extends over 14 amino acids. Trimming removed 5 bases from V and 9 bases from J; junction bases left unmatched: 3. CDR1 SGHNT and CDR2 YENEEA come from the germline V gene. The CDR3 DNA follows: TGTGCCAGCAGCGCGGGACTAGCGGGGGTTGAGCAGTTCTTC. Its protein product is CASSAGLAGVEQFF. Full variable domain (rest looked up from reference TRBV11-3 and TRBJ2-1): EAGVVQSPRYKIIEKKQPVAFWCNPISGHNTLYWYLQNLGQGPELLIRYENEEAVDDSQLPKDRFSAERLKGVDSTLKIQPAELGDSAVYLCASSAGLAGVEQFFGPGTRLTVL.

The V and J genes are TRBV2 and TRBJ1-2; perhaps TRBD1 as D (5 bases). Looked up from germline, CDR1 is SNHLY and CDR2 is FYNNEI. The CDR3 contains 16 residues. Trimming removed 0 bases from V and 4 bases from J, with 15 bases in between. CDR3 sequence (DNA): TGTGCCAGCAGTGAAGCTGGGGCGCCCGGCGTCTATGGCTACACCTTC. Translated, it gives CASSEAGAPGVYGYTF.

This chain uses TRBV5-1 with TRBJ2-2; 13 bases are shared with TRBD2. This CDR3 contains 16 residues. J lost 7 bases, V lost 2 bases, and 5 bases had no gene match. Germline values: CDR1 SGHRS, CDR2 YFSETQ. The CDR3 bases are TGCGCCAGCAGCTTAGGACTAGCGGGAGTTGTCGGGGAGCTGTTTTTT. Protein: CASSLGLAGVVGELFF.

The rearrangement links TRBV5-6 to TRBJ1-2, with D perhaps TRBD1 (6 bases). V lost 4 bases and J 3 bases, leaving 22 bases between the germline ends. The CDR3 is made up of 17 amino acids. Germline V gene lookup returns CDR1 SGHDT and CDR2 YYEEEE. CDR3 protein: CASSLGVGTPDYYGYTF. CDR3 nucleotide sequence: TGTGCCAGCAGCCTTGGGGTGGGGACACCGGACTACTATGGCTACACCTTC.

This sequence joins TRBV15 and TRBJ2-3, with D maybe TRBD2 (6 bases). This CDR3 spans 13 amino acids. Trimming stripped 5 bases from V and 4 bases from J, with 10 bases between. Germline loops: CDR1 LNHNV, CDR2 YYDKDF (reference sequence). The CDR3 here is CATSSRGPDTQYF. CDR3 nucleotide sequence: TGTGCCACCAGCTCGCGGGGACCAGATACGCAGTATTTT.